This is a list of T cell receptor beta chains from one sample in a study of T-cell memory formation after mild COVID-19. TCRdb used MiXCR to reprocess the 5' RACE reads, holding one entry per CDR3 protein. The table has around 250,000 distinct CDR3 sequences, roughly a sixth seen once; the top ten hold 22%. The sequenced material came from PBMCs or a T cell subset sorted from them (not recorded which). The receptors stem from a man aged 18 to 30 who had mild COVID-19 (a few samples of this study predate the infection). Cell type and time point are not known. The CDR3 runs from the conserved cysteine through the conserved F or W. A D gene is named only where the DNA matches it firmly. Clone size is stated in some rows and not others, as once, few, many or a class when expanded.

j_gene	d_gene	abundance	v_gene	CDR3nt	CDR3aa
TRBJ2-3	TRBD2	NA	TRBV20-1	TGCAGTGCTTGGACCCCCGGGGGGGATACGCAGTATTTT	CSAWTPGGDTQYF
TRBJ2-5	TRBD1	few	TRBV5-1	TGCGCCAGCAGCCGCAACAGGGGTGATGAGACCCAGTACTTC	CASSRNRGDETQYF
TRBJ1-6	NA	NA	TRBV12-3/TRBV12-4	TGTGCCAGCAGCCCCGACTGGCTTATTTCACCCCTCCACTTT	CASSPDWLISPLHF
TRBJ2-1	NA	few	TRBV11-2	TGTGCCAGCAGCTGGTCGCCTGAGCAGTTCTTC	CASSWSPEQFF
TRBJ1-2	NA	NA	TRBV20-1	TGCATGTACCGTCCCGACCGGGTGGGAGGCTACACCTTC	CMYRPDRVGGYTF
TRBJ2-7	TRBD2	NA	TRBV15	TGTGCCACCAGCAGAGATCGGACTAGCGGGGCCTACGAGCAGTACTTC	CATSRDRTSGAYEQYF
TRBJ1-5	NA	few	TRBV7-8	TGTGCCAGCAGCTTAGGACCTCCACCTTATAGCAATCAGCCCCAGCATTTT	CASSLGPPPYSNQPQHF
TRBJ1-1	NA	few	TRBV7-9	TGTGCCAGCACCCGACAGCTGAACACTGAAGCTTTCTTT	CASTRQLNTEAFF
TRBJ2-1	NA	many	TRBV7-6	TGTGCCAGCAGCGGGGACTCCACCGCGTACAATGAGCAGTTCTTC	CASSGDSTAYNEQFF
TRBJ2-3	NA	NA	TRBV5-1	TGCGCCAGCAGCTTGGTGGGCAGGGCGGGCGATACGCAGTATTTT	CASSLVGRAGDTQYF